This section outlines one T cell receptor beta chain sequence together with its context. What it recognizes is unknown. This record comes from a study of T-cell memory formation after mild COVID-19. Study findings and constraints: Several responding clones turned up in pre-infection memory, indicating that cross-reactive memory may have taken part.

CDR3 size: 16 residues. Trimming pared 5 bases from V and 6 bases from J, leaving 20 bases between. Germline V lookup: CDR1 MNHEY, CDR2 SMNVEV (reference sequence). The TCR alpha and TCR beta cDNA libraries, bearing sample barcodes and UMIs, were generated by 5'RACE using constant-segment primers. TCRdb reprocessed the 5' RACE reads with MiXCR, giving one entry per CDR3 protein. This sample has approximately 150,000 distinct CDR3 sequences, with approximately 14% found just once. The V gene is TRBV27, the J gene TRBJ2-1, with D possibly being TRBD1 (6 bases). The sample was PBMCs or a T cell subset sorted from them (not recorded which). The receptor comes from an adult woman who had mild COVID-19 (a few samples of this study predate the infection). Cell type and time point are not known. CDR3 sequence (DNA): TGTGCCAGCAGTCTGTCTCGGCCCAGGGGCTTCAATGAGCAGTTCTTC. The encoded protein is CASSLSRPRGFNEQFF.